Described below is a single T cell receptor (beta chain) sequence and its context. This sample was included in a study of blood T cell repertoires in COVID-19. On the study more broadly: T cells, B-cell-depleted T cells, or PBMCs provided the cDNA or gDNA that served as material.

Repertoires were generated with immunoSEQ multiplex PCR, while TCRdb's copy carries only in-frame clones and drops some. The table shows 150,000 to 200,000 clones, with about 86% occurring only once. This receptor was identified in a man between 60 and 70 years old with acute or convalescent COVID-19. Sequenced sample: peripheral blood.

The chain's CDR3 is CASSLDVGYTEAFF. The CDR3 DNA follows: TGTGCCAGCAGCTTAGATGTCGGGTACACTGAAGCTTTCTTT. This chain uses TRBV7-2 with TRBJ1-1; D call uncertain. CDR1 SGHTA and CDR2 FQGNSA come from the germline V gene. Trimming removed 1 base from V and 3 bases from J, with 9 bases in between. This CDR3 has 14 amino acids.